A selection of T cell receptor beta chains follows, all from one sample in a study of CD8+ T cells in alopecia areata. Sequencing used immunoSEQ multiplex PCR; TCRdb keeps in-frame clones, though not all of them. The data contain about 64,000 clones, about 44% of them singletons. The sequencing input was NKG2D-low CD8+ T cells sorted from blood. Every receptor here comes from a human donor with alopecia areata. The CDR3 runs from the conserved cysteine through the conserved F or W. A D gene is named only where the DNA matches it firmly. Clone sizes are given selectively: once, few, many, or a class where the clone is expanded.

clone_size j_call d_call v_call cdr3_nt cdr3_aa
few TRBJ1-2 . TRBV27 TGTGCCAGCAGTCCTGGGGGCGCGGGTGGCTACACCTTC CASSPGGAGGYTF
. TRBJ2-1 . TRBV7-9 TGTGCCAGCAGCGCCGGTGGGGGTGAGCAGTTCTTC CASSAGGGEQFF
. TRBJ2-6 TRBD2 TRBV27 TGTGCCAGCAGTTTTCGCGGGGGGGCTGGGGCCAACGTCCTGACTTTC CASSFRGGAGANVLTF
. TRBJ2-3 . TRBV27 TGTGCCAGCAGTCCTACAGGGCGTGAGCAGTATTTT CASSPTGREQYF
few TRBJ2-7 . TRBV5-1 TGCGCCAGCTCGGACAGCGCTTTTTCCTACGAGCAGTACTTC CASSDSAFSYEQYF
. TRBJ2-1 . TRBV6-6 TGTGCCAGCAGTTACTTTGGCGGGATCTACAATGAGCAGTTCTTC CASSYFGGIYNEQFF
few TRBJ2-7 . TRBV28 TGTGCCAGCAGTCTGGACACATCCTCCTACGAGCAGTACTTC CASSLDTSSYEQYF
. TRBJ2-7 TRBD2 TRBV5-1 TGCGCCAGCAGCTCGCGGACTAGCGGGAGGGCCTCCTACGAGCAGTACTTC CASSSRTSGRASYEQYF
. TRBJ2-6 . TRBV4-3 TGCGCCAGCAGCCCGGGGACGGAGGTTCCTCTTTCTGGGGCCAACGTCCTGACTTTC CASSPGTEVPLSGANVLTF
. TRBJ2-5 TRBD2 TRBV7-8 TGTGCCAGCAGCTACCCCTCAACTAGACTAGCGGGTGAAGAGACCCAGTACTTC CASSYPSTRLAGEETQYF
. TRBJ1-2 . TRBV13 TGTGCCAGCAGCCCACATAAGATCTATGGCTACACCTTC CASSPHKIYGYTF
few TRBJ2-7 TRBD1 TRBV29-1 TGCAGCGTTGAGACAGGGCTGGGAGAGCAGTACTTC CSVETGLGEQYF
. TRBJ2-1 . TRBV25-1 TGTGCCAGCAGTGGCGATAACAATGAGCAGTTCTTC CASSGDNNEQFF
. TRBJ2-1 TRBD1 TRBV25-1 TGTGCCAGCACCCCCGACAGGGGGCTTTACAATGAGCAGTTCTTC CASTPDRGLYNEQFF
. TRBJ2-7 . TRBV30 TGTGCCCGTGATTGGGTGAAGGCCTTAGGCGAGCAGTACTTC CARDWVKALGEQYF
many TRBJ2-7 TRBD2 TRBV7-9 TGTGCCAGCAGCCAACTAGGGACTAGCGGGAAAGGCTCCTACGAGCAGTACTTC CASSQLGTSGKGSYEQYF
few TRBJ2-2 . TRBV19 TGTGCCAGTAGTATGGAGGGGTGGACCGGGGAGCTGTTTTTT CASSMEGWTGELFF
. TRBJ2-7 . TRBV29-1 TGCAGCGTTGGGAGGGACGACTCCTACGAGCAGTACTTC CSVGRDDSYEQYF
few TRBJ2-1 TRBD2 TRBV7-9 TGTGCCAGCAGCCCGAAACGGGGGACTAGCCCCTACAATGAGCAGTTCTTC CASSPKRGTSPYNEQFF
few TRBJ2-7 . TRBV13 TGTGCCAGCAGCGGGCGGGACTCGAGGGAGCAGTACTTC CASSGRDSREQYF
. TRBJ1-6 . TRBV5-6 TGTGCCAGCAGCTCTGCAGGGAAATCACCCCTCCACTTT CASSSAGKSPLHF
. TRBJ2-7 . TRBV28 TGTGCCAGCACCGCGGGACGGCCCTGGTGGGAGCAGTACTTC CASTAGRPWWEQYF
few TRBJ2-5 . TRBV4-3 TGCGCCAGCAGCCAAGACCCTGGAGAGACCCAGTACTTC CASSQDPGETQYF
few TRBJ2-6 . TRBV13 TGTGCCAGCAGCTTCGGCTCTGGGGCCAACGTCCTGACTTTC CASSFGSGANVLTF
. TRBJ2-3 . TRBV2 TGTGCCAGCAGTGATGGTTACTCCTCCACAGATACGCAGTATTTT CASSDGYSSTDTQYF
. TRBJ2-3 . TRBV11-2 TGTGCCAGCAGCAGGACGGGGGTTAGCACAGATACGCAGTATTTT CASSRTGVSTDTQYF
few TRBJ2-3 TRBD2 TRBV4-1 TGCGCCAGCAGCCCGTGGGGACTAGCGGGGGACACAGATACGCAGTATTTT CASSPWGLAGDTDTQYF
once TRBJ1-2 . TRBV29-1 TGCAGCGTTCCAGAGGTGAGGCTTAACTATGGCTACACCTTC CSVPEVRLNYGYTF
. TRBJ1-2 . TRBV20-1 TGCAGTGCTCCCTGGGGGGGCGGCTACACCTTC CSAPWGGGYTF
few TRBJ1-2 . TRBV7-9 TGTGCCAGCAGCTTAGGTCAGGGGATTGGCTACACCTTC CASSLGQGIGYTF
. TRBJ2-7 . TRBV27 TGTGCCAGCAGTCCCCGGACGGGGCTGAGCTACGAGCAGTACTTC CASSPRTGLSYEQYF
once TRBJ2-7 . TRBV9 TGTGCCAGCAGCGTAGGATCTAGGACACCTGACTACGAGCAGTACTTC CASSVGSRTPDYEQYF
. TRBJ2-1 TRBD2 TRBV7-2 TGTGCCAGCAGCTTTTCGGGAGGGCCGTCAGCCGAGCAGTTCTTC CASSFSGGPSAEQFF
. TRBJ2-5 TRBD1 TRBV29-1 TGCAGCGGTGGACAGGGATCCCCAGAGACCCAGTACTTC CSGGQGSPETQYF
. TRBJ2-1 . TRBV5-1 TGCGCCAGCAGAGAGTCGAGGAATGAGCAGTTCTTC CASRESRNEQFF
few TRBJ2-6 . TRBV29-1 TGCAGCGTTGTTTCGAGTACGGGCGTCCTGACTTTC CSVVSSTGVLTF
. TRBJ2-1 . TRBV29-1 TGCAGCGCTAGAGAGCACGGGAATGAGCAGTTCTTC CSAREHGNEQFF
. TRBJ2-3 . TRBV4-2 TGTGCCAGCAGCCATACCGCCCCTAGTGCGACAGATACGCAGTATTTT CASSHTAPSATDTQYF
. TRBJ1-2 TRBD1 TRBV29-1 TGCAGCGTTGTCCCTTGGACAGGCCGTGGGGGCTACACCTTC CSVVPWTGRGGYTF
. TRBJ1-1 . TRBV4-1 TGCGCCAGCAGCACACAAGACACTGAAGCTTTCTTT CASSTQDTEAFF
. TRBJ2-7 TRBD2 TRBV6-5 TGTGCCAGCAGTTACTTCGCGGGAGTGACCTACGAGCAGTACTTC CASSYFAGVTYEQYF
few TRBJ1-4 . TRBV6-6 TGTGCCAGCAGTTACGCAGGCGAAAAACTGTTTTTT CASSYAGEKLFF
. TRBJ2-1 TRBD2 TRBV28 TGTGCCAGCAGTCCGGGACTAGCGGACTACAATGAGCAGTTCTTC CASSPGLADYNEQFF
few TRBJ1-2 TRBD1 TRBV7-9 TGTGCCAGCAGCTTAGTACAGGGGGCGAGCTATGGCTACACCTTC CASSLVQGASYGYTF
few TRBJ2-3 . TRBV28 TGTGCCAGCAGTTCAGGGCCCTACACAGATACGCAGTATTTT CASSSGPYTDTQYF
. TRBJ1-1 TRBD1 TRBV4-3 TGCGCCAGCAGCCAAGCGGGACAGGGCCCTAGGGACACTGAAGCTTTCTTT CASSQAGQGPRDTEAFF
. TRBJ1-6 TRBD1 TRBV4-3 TGCGCCAGCAGCCAAGAGAGGGACAGTGGTAATTCACCCCTCCACTTT CASSQERDSGNSPLHF
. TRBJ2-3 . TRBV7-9 TGTGCCAGCAGCCCAGCGGGGGACAGAGCCACAGATACGCAGTATTTT CASSPAGDRATDTQYF
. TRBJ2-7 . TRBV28 TGTGCCAGCAGAGGAGAAAGGGGATCCCCCTACGAGCAGTACTTC CASRGERGSPYEQYF